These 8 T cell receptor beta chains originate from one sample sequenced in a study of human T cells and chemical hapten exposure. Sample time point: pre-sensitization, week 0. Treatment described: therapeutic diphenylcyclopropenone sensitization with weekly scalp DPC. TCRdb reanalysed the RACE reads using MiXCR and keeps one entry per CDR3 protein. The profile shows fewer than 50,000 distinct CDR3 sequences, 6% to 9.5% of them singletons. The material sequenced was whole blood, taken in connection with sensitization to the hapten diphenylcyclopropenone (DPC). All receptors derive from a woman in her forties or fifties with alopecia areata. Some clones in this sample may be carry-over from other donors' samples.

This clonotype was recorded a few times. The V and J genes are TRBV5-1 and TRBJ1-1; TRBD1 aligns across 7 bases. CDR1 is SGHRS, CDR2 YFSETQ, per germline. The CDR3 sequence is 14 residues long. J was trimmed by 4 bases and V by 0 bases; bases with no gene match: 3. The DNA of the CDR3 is TGCGCCAGCAGCTTGGACAGGGGTGGCACTGAAGCTTTCTTT. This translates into CASSLDRGGTEAFF.

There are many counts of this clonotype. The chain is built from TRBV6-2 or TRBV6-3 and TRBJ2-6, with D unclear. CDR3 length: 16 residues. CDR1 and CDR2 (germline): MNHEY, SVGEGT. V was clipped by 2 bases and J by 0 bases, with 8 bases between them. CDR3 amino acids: CASSYSSASGANVLTF. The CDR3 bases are TGTGCCAGCAGTTACAGCTCCGCCTCTGGGGCCAACGTCCTGACTTTC.

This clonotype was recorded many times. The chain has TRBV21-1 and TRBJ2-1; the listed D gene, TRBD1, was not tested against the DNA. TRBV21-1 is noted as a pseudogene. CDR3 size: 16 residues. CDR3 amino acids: CASSTLRDRRTIEQFF. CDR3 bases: TGTGCCAGCAGCACGCTCCGGGACAGGCGAACCATTGAGCAGTTCTTC.

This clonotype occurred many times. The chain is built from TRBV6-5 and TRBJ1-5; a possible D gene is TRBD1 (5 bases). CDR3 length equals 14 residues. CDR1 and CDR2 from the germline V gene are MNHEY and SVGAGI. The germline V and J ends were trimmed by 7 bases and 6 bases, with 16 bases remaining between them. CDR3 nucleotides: TGTGCCAGCACCACGGGGGTGGGTGGTCAGCCCCAGCATTTT. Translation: CASTTGVGGQPQHF.

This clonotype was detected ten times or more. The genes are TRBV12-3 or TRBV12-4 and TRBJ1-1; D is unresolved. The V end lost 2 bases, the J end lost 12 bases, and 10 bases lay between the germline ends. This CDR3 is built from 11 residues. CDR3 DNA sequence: TGTGCCAGCAGTTTAAAGGTTGAGACTTTCTTT. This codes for CASSLKVETFF.

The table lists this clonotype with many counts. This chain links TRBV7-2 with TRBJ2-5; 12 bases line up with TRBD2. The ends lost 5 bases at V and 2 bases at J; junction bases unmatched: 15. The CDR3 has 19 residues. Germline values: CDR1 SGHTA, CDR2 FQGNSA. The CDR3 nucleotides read TGTGCCAGCAGCAGCGCCGGGACTAGCGGGTTCTCCGTTCAAGAGACCCAGTACTTC. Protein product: CASSSAGTSGFSVQETQYF.

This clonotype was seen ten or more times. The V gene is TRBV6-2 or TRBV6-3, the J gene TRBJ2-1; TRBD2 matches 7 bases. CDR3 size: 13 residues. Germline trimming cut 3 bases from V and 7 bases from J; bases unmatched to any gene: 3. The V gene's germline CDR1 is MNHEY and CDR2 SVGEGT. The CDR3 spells CASSYLRENEQFF. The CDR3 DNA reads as TGTGCCAGCAGTTATCTGCGGGAGAATGAGCAGTTCTTC.

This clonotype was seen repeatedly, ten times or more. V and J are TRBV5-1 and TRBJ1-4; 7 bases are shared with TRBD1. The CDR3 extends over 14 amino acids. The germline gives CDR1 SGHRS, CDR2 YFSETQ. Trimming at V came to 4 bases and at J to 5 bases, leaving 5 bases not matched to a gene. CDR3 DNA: TGCGCCAGCAGCGAGGGACAGCCCAATGAAAAACTGTTTTTT. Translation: CASSEGQPNEKLFF. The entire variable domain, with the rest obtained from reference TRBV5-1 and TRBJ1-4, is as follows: KAGVTQTPRYLIKTRGQQVTLSCSPISGHRSVSWYQQTPGQGLQFLFEYFSETQRNKGNFPGRFSGRQFSNSRSEMNVSTLELGDSALYLCASSEGQPNEKLFFGSGTQLSVL.